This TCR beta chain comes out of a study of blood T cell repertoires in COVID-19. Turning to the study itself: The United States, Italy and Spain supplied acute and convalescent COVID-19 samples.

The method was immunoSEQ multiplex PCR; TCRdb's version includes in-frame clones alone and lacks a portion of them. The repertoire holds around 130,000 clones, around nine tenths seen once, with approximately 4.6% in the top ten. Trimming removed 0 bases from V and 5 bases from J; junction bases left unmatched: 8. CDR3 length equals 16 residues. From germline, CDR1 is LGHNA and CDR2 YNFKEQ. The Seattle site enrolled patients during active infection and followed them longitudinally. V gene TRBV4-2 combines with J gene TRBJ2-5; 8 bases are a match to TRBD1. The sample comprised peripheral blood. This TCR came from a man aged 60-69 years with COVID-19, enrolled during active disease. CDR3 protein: CASSQEPTGVGETQYF. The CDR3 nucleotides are TGTGCCAGCAGCCAAGAACCGACAGGGGTGGGGGAGACCCAGTACTTC.